The 6 T cell receptor beta chains below all came from one sample that was sequenced in a study of control samples from healthy donors and cancer patients. Clones were read by immunoSEQ multiplex PCR, and TCRdb kept only the in-frame ones, dropping some. The sample totals 150,000 to 200,000 clones. Sequencing used blood. Receptors were obtained from a woman in her thirties in good health.

The chain combines TRBV7-6 with TRBJ2-2; D gene unclear. V was shortened by 4 bases and J by 3 bases, with 6 bases between the two germline ends. The CDR3 contains 13 residues. CDR1 and CDR2 from the germline V gene are SGHVS and FNYEAQ. This CDR3 reads CASSYTDTGELFF. CDR3 bases: TGTGCCAGCAGCTATACAGACACCGGGGAGCTGTTTTTT.

This chain links TRBV7-9 with TRBJ2-3; 7 bases fit TRBD2. The V gene's germline CDR1 is SEHNR and CDR2 FQNEAQ (reference sequence). The CDR3 spans 19 residues. The J segment lost 6 bases and the V segment lost 1 base, leaving 19 bases of the junction unmatched. The CDR3 DNA is TGTGCCAGCAGCTTAGGCGGATTGGCGCGGGGGATCACCACGGATACGCAGTATTTT. Translating gives CASSLGGLARGITTDTQYF. The whole variable domain, remainder taken from reference TRBV7-9 and TRBJ2-3, is DTGVSQNPRHKITKRGQNVTFRCDPISEHNRLYWYRQTLGQGPEFLTYFQNEAQLEKSRLLSDRFSAERPKGSFSTLEIQRTEQGDSAMYLCASSLGGLARGITTDTQYFGPGTRLTVL.

The CDR3 nucleotides are TGTGCCAGCAGTTTGGACAGGAGCCTCTATGGCTACACCTTC. This encodes CASSLDRSLYGYTF. The chain couples TRBV6-5 to TRBJ1-2; 7 nucleotides line up with TRBD1. The CDR3 contains 14 residues. CDR1 is MNHEY, CDR2 SVGAGI, per germline. Trimming took 4 bases from V and 4 from J; bases not matched to a gene: 6.

This chain links TRBV5-6 with TRBJ2-7; D is undetermined. CDR1 is SGHDT and CDR2 is YYEEEE in the germline V gene. The CDR3 totals 13 residues. V shed 2 bases and J shed 6 bases, with 12 bases lying between them. For the CDR3, the DNA is TGTGCCAGCAGCTTCGGGCCCCAGAGCGAGCAGTACTTC. Its protein product is CASSFGPQSEQYF.

V usage is TRBV7-8 and J usage is TRBJ1-6; the D gene is possibly TRBD1 (5 bases). The CDR3 spans 17 residues. The V gene's germline CDR1 is SGHVS and CDR2 FQNEAQ. The ends were cut back, 2 bases at V and 9 bases at J, with 20 bases in the middle. CDR3 bases: TGTGCCAGCAGCTTAACGGCCCGCTACGTCGGGGGTTCACCCCTCCACTTT. It encodes CASSLTARYVGGSPLHF.

This rearrangement joins TRBV28 to TRBJ2-5, with 8 bases matching TRBD1. CDR1 is MDHEN and CDR2 is SYDVKM in the germline V gene. This CDR3 has 13 amino acids. Trimming removed 8 bases from V and 2 bases from J; junction bases left unmatched: 4. The CDR3 loop reads CASGTGGQETQYF. The CDR3 nucleotides are TGTGCCAGCGGCACAGGGGGACAAGAGACCCAGTACTTC.